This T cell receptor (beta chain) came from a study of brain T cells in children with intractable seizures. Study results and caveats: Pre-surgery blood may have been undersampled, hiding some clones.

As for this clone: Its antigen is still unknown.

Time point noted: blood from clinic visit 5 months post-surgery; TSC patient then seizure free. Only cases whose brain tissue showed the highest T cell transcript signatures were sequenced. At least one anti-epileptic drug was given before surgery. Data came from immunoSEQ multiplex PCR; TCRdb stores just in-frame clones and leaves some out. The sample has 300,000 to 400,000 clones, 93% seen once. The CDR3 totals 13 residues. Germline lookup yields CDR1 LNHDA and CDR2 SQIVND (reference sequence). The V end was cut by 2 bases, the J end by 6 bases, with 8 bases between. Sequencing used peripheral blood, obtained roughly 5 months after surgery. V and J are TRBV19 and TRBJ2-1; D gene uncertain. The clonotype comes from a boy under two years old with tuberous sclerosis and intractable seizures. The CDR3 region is CASSITVFNEQFF. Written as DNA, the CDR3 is TGTGCCAGTAGTATAACAGTTTTCAATGAGCAGTTCTTC.